This record covers a single T cell receptor (beta chain). Authors' methods: Estimated nucleated cell counts came from reference gene primer amplification. Method: immunoSEQ multiplex PCR; TCRdb's copy keeps in-frame clones and lacks some. From that table come the V and J calls and clone size; the DNA was used to work out D and trimming. The table includes tens of thousands of clones, 70% to 90% detected once. Looked up from germline, CDR1 is LNHDA and CDR2 is SQIVND (reference sequence). The V and J ends lost 7 bases and 0 bases, in that order; junction bases with no gene match: 7. The CDR3 is 16 residues long. This sample is drawn from a study of blood T cell repertoires in COVID-19. Study-wide context: Samples taken during acute and convalescent COVID-19 were collected in the United States, Italy and Spain. PBMCs, B-cell-depleted T cells, or T cells provided the cDNA or gDNA that made up the material.

The specimen was peripheral blood. The chain joins TRBV19 to TRBJ2-1; the match to TRBD2 covers 9 bases. This receptor was identified in a woman of 80 years or more with active COVID-19. The CDR3 nucleotides read TGTGCCAGTAATCAAGCGGGAGGCGTCTCCTACAATGAGCAGTTCTTC. Translated: CASNQAGGVSYNEQFF.